Following are 14 T cell receptor beta chains from one sample sequenced in a study of CD8 T cells in ankylosing spondylitis. TCRdb called the 5' RACE reads again in MiXCR, with one record for every CDR3 protein. Seen here are under 300,000 distinct CDR3 sequences, approximately 11% observed once, and the top ten hold 6% to 8%. Sequenced: blood, either unsorted or a sorted T cell fraction (not recorded which). Receptor source: a male donor with ankylosing spondylitis or in good health (not recorded which).

The chain couples TRBV7-8 to TRBJ2-3; 10 positions agree with TRBD2. The ends lost 9 bases at V and 0 bases at J; junction bases unmatched: 21. Looked up from germline, CDR1 is SGHVS and CDR2 is FQNEAQ. This CDR3 region has 20 residues. The CDR3 nucleotides read TGTGCCAGAAAGGCCGGGGCACGGCAGACTAGCGGGTCTAGCACAGATACGCAGTATTTT. Its translation is CARKAGARQTSGSSTDTQYF.

This clonotype occurred many times. The chain employs TRBV5-1 and TRBJ2-1, with D perhaps TRBD1 or TRBD2 (5 bases each). The CDR3 has 14 amino acids. CDR1 is SGHRS, CDR2 YFSETQ, per germline. V was clipped by 3 bases and J by 6 bases, with 13 bases between them. The CDR3 sequence: CASSSGTAINEQFF. The CDR3 region has the DNA TGCGCCAGCAGCTCCGGGACCGCGATCAATGAGCAGTTCTTC.

This clonotype was seen repeatedly, ten times or more. This CDR3 is CASSSFRGSEQYF. The DNA for the CDR3 is TGTGCCAGCAGCTCCTTTCGGGGCTCCGAGCAGTACTTC. This sequence joins TRBV7-6 and TRBJ2-7; D is tentatively TRBD1 or TRBD2 (5 bases each). This CDR3 has 13 residues. Trimming took 4 bases from V and 6 from J, leaving 13 bases between them. Germline CDR1 and CDR2: SGHVS and FNYEAQ.

This clonotype showed up many times. The CDR3 region has the DNA TGCAGCTCCTCCGGGAGGACAATGATCAATGAGCAGTTCTTC. It specifies CSSSGRTMINEQFF. The rearrangement uses TRBV29-1 and TRBJ2-1; 7 bases match TRBD2. V was pared by 8 bases and J by 6 bases, with 13 bases of the junction left unmatched. The CDR3 runs to 14 residues. Germline V gene data show CDR1 as SQVTM and CDR2 as ANQGSEA.

There are many counts of this clonotype. The chain joins TRBV29-1 to TRBJ2-1; 8 bases line up with TRBD2. V gave up 6 bases and J gave up 7 bases; unmatched junction bases: 8. CDR3 length equals 13 residues. Germline V CDR1 and CDR2: SQVTM, ANQGSEA. CDR3 DNA: TGCAGCGTAAGGGGCGCGGGAGGTAATGAGCAGTTCTTC. Its translation: CSVRGAGGNEQFF.

J is TRBJ2-3 and V is TRBV11-2; 10 bases fit TRBD2. J gave up 1 base and V 0 bases, and 7 bases lay outside the gene matches. The CDR3 totals 18 residues. Germline V gene lookup returns CDR1 SGHAT and CDR2 FQNNGV. CDR3 nucleotides: TGTGCCAGCAGCTTAGAACTAGCGGGGTCGTTAGGCACAGATACGCAGTATTTT. It translates to CASSLELAGSLGTDTQYF. Looking up the rest from reference TRBV11-2 and TRBJ2-3 gives the full variable domain: EAGVAQSPRYKIIEKRQSVAFWCNPISGHATLYWYQQILGQGPKLLIQFQNNGVVDDSQLPKDRFSAERLKGVDSTLKIQPAKLEDSAVYLCASSLELAGSLGTDTQYFGPGTRLTVL.

This clonotype was observed at least ten times. V usage is TRBV20-1 and J usage is TRBJ2-7; D may be TRBD1 (6 bases). The V and J ends lost 1 base and 3 bases respectively, with 10 bases between them. The germline V gene encodes CDR1 DFQATT and CDR2 SNEGSKA (reference sequence). The CDR3 is 13 amino acids. The CDR3: CSARGDNYYEQYF. The CDR3, as DNA: TGCAGTGCTAGAGGGGACAATTACTACGAGCAGTACTTC.

The chain couples TRBV15 to TRBJ1-1, with 7 bases matching TRBD1. With V trimmed by 4 bases and J by 6 bases, 11 bases remained unmatched. The length of the CDR3 is 15 residues. Germline CDR1 is LNHNV and CDR2 is YYDKDF (reference sequence). CDR3 amino acids: CATSMEKGASPEAFF. The CDR3 nucleotides are TGTGCCACCAGCATGGAAAAGGGGGCATCGCCTGAAGCTTTCTTT.

This clonotype appeared many times. The chain links TRBV20-1 to TRBJ2-7; D is possibly TRBD1 or TRBD2 (5 bases each). The CDR3 spans 15 residues. Between the trimmed V and J ends, which lost 6 bases and 6 bases, there was a span of 24 bases. Germline loops: CDR1 DFQATT, CDR2 SNEGSKA (reference sequence). In DNA, the CDR3 is TGCAGTGCCTCCGATCGGGGCAGAGGCGTGGCCGAGCAGTACTTC. Its translation is CSASDRGRGVAEQYF.

V is TRBV2 and J is TRBJ2-1, with TRBD2 matching 8 bases. The CDR3 runs 17 residues. Germline CDR1 is SNHLY and CDR2 is FYNNEI. Trimming at V came to 3 bases and at J to 0 bases, leaving 7 bases not matched to a gene. The DNA of the CDR3 is TGTGCCAGCAGTGACTGGCTAGCGGGCAGCTCCTACAATGAGCAGTTCTTC. Translation gives CASSDWLAGSSYNEQFF. Filled out from reference TRBV2 and TRBJ2-1, the complete variable domain reads EPEVTQTPSHQVTQMGQEVILRCVPISNHLYFYWYRQILGQKVEFLVSFYNNEISEKSEIFDDQFSVERPDGSNFTLKIRSTKLEDSAMYFCASSDWLAGSSYNEQFFGPGTRLTVL.

This clonotype appeared many times. The genes are TRBV6-5 and TRBJ2-7; TRBD2 is a possible D gene (5 bases). Germline values: CDR1 MNHEY, CDR2 SVGAGI. Trimming removed 8 bases from V and 2 bases from J, with 10 bases in between. This CDR3 spans 12 amino acids. The CDR3 region has the DNA TGTGCCAGCGGAGGTAGACCCTACGAGCAGTACTTC. Its translation: CASGGRPYEQYF.

Ten or more counts support this clonotype. This chain uses TRBV29-1 with TRBJ2-1; D might be TRBD2 (6 bases). Germline values: CDR1 SQVTM, CDR2 ANQGSEA. The CDR3 has 11 amino acids. The germline V and J ends were trimmed by 4 bases and 7 bases, with 8 bases remaining between them. CDR3 region: CSVGRENEQFF. The CDR3 nucleotides are TGCAGCGTTGGGAGGGAGAATGAGCAGTTCTTC.

This clonotype was seen at least ten times. This chain connects TRBV24-1 to TRBJ2-1; 7 nucleotides line up with TRBD1. Looked up from germline, CDR1 is KGHDR and CDR2 is SFDVKD. The CDR3 totals 14 residues. The V and J ends lost 3 bases and 6 bases, in that order; junction bases with no gene match: 4. As DNA, the CDR3 is TGTGCCACCAGTGATATTGACAGGGTCAATGAGCAGTTCTTC. Translating gives CATSDIDRVNEQFF.

This clonotype was seen many times. This rearrangement joins TRBV12-3 or TRBV12-4 to TRBJ1-2; D uncertain. V lost 6 bases and J lost 1, with 9 bases in between. The CDR3 sequence is 13 residues long. CDR3 sequence (DNA): TGTGCCAGCAGGTCCCCAGGTAACTATGGCTACACCTTC. Translated, it gives CASRSPGNYGYTF.